This TCR beta chain was captured in a study of beta chain features in type 1 diabetes (dated by TCRdb to the late 2010s). Regarding the study in general: No differences in mean age, gender distribution, total cell number or subset yield were found between patients and healthy donors. A total of just under 110,000,000 sorted cells were examined across all samples, and RNA yield correlated strongly with the number of cells per subset. The study compared TCRB repertoires of sorted circulating CD4+ T cell subsets between recently diagnosed type 1 diabetes patients and matched healthy donors. Regulatory and stem cell-like memory subsets were isolated from only 8 patients and about eight healthy donors, whereas naive and central memory subsets came from all 30 or so donors.

From each donor, a single peripheral blood sample of around 120 mL on average was drawn into heparinised tubes. Naive, central memory, regulatory and stem cell-like memory CD4+ T cells were sorted on a BD FACSAria II using a panel including CD45RO, CCR7, CD25, CD127, CD95 and CD27. Every sorted population had a purity above 98%. PBMCs were separated immediately by Lymphoprep density gradient centrifugation and were stained directly, without being cultured. So that batch effects would be minimized, each experiment stained and sorted samples in pairs, pairing one healthy donor with one patient. The High Capacity cDNA Reverse Transcription Kit was used to reverse transcribe all of the isolated RNA, meaning that expressed TCRB transcripts were what got sequenced. Deep immunoSEQ sequencing was performed on naive, central memory and regulatory T cell samples, with an average of approximately 4 million total reads per sample. Sorted cells were lysed in RLT buffer, and RNA was extracted using DNase-treated RNeasy Micro or Mini kits according to cell number. To prevent cross-contamination, every cell subset was processed on its own, while patient and healthy donor samples were processed together. The immunoSEQ multiplex PCR was used to amplify TCRB sequences from cDNA, yielding 87-bp fragments that span the CDR3 region. The amplicons were sequenced using the Illumina HiSeq platform. The study's own analysis went as follows. Synthetic template baselines were used to correct PCR bias computationally, reads within Hamming distance 2 were collapsed together, and singletons that could not be merged were discarded. Reads were aligned against IMGT so that V, D and J genes, CDR3 length and insertions or deletions at six rearrangement sites could be assigned. Within each subset, clonotype counts were normalized to sorted cell number, and only after that were true diversity and Gini coefficients computed with the tcR R package. The overlap coefficient, calculated on TCRB nucleotide sequences, was used to quantify repertoire sharing. Out-of-frame TCRB sequences from naive cells were analyzed to stand in for the pre-selection repertoire. What TCRdb holds here is the immuneACCESS table cut down to in-frame rearrangements. Part of the clones is not present; checked against another copy, under half of the missing clones reflect an unresolved V gene, and the others are unexplained. V and J calls and clone size are those listed in that table; D and trimming were worked out from the DNA. The sample data list 620,000 or so clones, and about a sixth of these were observed just once. Around 0.1% of the sample goes to the ten largest clones.

Sequences LGHNA (CDR1) and YSLEER (CDR2) are obtained from the germline V gene. Spanning cysteine to phenylalanine, the CDR3 consists of 20 amino acids. Only CDR3 DNA is held: 60 bases, read in frame from base 1. V and J lose 0 bases and 0 bases, and a span of 24 bases separates them. A note on this clone: Its antigen remains undetermined. Base qualities are not at hand, and no much larger clone is one base apart.

Findings and caveats that apply to the study as a whole: A moderate but significant shortening of TCRB CDR3 length was observed in type 1 diabetes patients in all four CD4+ subsets. Sequencing cDNA rather than genomic DNA could over-represent highly expressing activated cells, although activation and CD3 levels did not differ between groups. At VDJ recombination sites, patients with type 1 diabetes made fewer insertions and deleted more nucleotides, a pattern implying thymic rearrangement abnormalities. PCR may preferentially amplify shorter templates, but because patient and control samples were amplified and corrected together, any resulting skew would affect both groups equally. HLA sub-analyses involved small numbers of individuals, so any influence of HLA type on TCRB rearrangement remained unresolved. Naive, central memory and regulatory TCRB repertoires appeared to be more similar among patients than among healthy donors.

Sample: naive CD4+ T cells from blood. The cell subset or site label of this sample denotes: true naive CD4+ T cells. The V and J genes are TRBV4-3 and TRBJ2-7, with the D segment possibly TRBD1 or TRBD2, each aligning over 6 bases. This receptor was taken from a man between 18 and 29 years old in good health. CDR3 sequence: CASSQDSPDRRDTSSYEQYF. The nucleotide sequence reads as follows: TGCGCCAGCAGCCAAGATTCCCCTGACAGGAGGGATACCAGCTCCTACGAGCAGTACTTC.